The clone carrying this T cell receptor (beta chain) was found once. The record originates from a study of blood T cell repertoires in COVID-19. Study overall: T cells, B-cell-depleted T cells, or PBMCs supplied cDNA or gDNA.

Between the trimmed V and J ends, which lost 7 bases and 2 bases, there was a span of 6 bases. CDR3 length: 11 amino acids. The germline V gene encodes CDR1 SNHLY and CDR2 FYNNEI. In the original workflow: For nucleated cells, counts were estimated from reference gene primer amplification. Only in-frame clones appear in the TCRdb table, and some are missing; sequencing was by immunoSEQ multiplex PCR. Clonal size and the V and J genes are those of that table, whereas D and trimming came from the DNA. The sample holds fewer than 350,000 clones, 88% seen once. The TCR originated in a woman aged 25 to 45 with COVID-19, enrolled during active disease. Sequences were obtained from peripheral blood. This chain joins TRBV2 and TRBJ2-7; D is possibly TRBD1 (6 bases). The CDR3 is CASTGAYEQYV. CDR3 DNA sequence: TGTGCCAGCACAGGGGCCTACGAGCAGTACGTC.